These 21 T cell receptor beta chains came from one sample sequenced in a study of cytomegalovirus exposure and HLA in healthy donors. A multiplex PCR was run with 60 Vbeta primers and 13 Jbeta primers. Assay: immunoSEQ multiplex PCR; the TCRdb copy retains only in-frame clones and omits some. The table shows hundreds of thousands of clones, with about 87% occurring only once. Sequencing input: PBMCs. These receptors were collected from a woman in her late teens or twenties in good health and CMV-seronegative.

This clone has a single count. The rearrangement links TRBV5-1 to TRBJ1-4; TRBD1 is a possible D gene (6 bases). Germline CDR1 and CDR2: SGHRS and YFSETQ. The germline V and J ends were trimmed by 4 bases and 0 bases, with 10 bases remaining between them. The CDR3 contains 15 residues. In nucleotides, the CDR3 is TGCGCCAGCAGCACCCGGACAGCAACTAATGAAAAACTGTTTTTT. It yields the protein CASSTRTATNEKLFF.

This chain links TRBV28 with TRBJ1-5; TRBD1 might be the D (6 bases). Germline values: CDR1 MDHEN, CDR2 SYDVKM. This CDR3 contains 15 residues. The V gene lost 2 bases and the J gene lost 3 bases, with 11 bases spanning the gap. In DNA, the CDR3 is TGTGCCAGCAGTTTAGGGCAGGGGTCCAATCAGCCCCAGCATTTT. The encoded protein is CASSLGQGSNQPQHF.

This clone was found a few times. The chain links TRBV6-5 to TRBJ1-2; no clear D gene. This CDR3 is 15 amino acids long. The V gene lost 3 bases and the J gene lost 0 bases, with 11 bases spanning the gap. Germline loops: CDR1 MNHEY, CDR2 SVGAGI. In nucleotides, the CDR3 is TGTGCCAGCAGTTATGAAGGCAGGACTAACTATGGCTACACCTTC. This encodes CASSYEGRTNYGYTF.

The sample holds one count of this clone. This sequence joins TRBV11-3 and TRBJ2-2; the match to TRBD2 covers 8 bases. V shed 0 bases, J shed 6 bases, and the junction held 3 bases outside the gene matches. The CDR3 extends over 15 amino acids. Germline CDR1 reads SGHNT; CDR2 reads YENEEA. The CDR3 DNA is TGTGCCAGCAGCTTAGACGGGGGGGCGCCCGGGGAGCTGTTTTTT. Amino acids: CASSLDGGAPGELFF.

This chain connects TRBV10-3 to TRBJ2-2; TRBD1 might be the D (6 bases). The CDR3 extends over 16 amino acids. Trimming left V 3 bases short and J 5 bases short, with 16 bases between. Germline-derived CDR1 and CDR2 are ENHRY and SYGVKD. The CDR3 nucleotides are TGTGCCATCAGTGAACCCAAGGGGGTAGGAACCGGGGAGCTGTTTTTT. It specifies CAISEPKGVGTGELFF.

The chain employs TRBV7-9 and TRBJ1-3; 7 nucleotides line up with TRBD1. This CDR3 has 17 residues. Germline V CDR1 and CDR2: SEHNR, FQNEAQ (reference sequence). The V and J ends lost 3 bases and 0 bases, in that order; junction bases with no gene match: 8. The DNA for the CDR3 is TGTGCCAGCAGCTTTCGTACAGGGGCGACCTCTGGAAACACCATATATTTT. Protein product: CASSFRTGATSGNTIYF.

As DNA, the CDR3 is TGTGCCAGCAGTTATACCGGGACAGGGGCAAACTATGGCTACACCTTC. Translated: CASSYTGTGANYGYTF. The J gene is TRBJ1-2, the V gene TRBV14; 10 bases are a match to TRBD1. This CDR3 region has 16 residues. The germline CDR1 and CDR2 sequences are SGHDN and FVKESK. Unmatched junction bases numbered 9, after V lost 6 bases and J lost 2 bases.

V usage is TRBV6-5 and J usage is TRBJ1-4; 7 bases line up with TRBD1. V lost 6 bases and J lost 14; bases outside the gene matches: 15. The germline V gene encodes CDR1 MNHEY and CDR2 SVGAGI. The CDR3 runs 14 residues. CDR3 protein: CASREGGAGGGLFF. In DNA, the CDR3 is TGTGCCAGCAGGGAAGGGGGCGCGGGCGGTGGGCTGTTTTTT.

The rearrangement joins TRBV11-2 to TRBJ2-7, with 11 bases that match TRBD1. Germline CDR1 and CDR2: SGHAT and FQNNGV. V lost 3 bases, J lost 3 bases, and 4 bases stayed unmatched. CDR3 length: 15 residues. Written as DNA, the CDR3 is TGTGCCAGCAGCTTTGGACAGGGGGCCGACTACGAGCAGTACTTC. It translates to CASSFGQGADYEQYF.

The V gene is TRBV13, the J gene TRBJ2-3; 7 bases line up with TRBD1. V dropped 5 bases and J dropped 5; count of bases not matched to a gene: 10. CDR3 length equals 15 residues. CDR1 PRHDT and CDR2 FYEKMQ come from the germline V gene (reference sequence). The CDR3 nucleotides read TGTGCCAGCAGCCCGCGACAGGGATGGGAAGATACGCAGTATTTT. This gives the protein CASSPRQGWEDTQYF.

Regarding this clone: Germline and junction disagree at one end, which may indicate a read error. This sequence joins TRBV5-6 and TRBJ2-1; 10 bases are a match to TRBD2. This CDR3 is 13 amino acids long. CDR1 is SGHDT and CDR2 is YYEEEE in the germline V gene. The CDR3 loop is CASSWRRSGGAIF. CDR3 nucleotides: TGTGCCAGCAGCTGGCGCCGCAGCGGGGGGGCGATCTTC. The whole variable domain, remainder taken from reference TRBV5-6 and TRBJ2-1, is DAGVTQSPTHLIKTRGQQVTLRCSPKSGHDTVSWYQQALGQGPQFIFQYYEEEERQRGNFPDRFSGHQFPNYSSELNVNALLLGDSALYLCASSWRRSGGAIFGPGTRLTVL.

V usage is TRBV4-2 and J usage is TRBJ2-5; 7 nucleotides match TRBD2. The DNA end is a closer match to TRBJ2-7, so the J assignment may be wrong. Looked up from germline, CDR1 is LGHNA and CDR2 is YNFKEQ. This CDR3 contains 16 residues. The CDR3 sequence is CASSRSFASGTYEQYF. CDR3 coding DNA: TGTGCCAGCAGCCGTTCGTTCGCTAGCGGAACCTACGAGCAGTACTTC.

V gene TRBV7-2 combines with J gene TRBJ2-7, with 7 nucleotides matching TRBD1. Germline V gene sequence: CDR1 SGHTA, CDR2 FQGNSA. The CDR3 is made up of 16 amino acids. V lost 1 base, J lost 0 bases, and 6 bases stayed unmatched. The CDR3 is CASSLVGGQSSYEQYF. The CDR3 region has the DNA TGTGCCAGCAGCTTAGTTGGGGGACAGAGCTCCTACGAGCAGTACTTC.

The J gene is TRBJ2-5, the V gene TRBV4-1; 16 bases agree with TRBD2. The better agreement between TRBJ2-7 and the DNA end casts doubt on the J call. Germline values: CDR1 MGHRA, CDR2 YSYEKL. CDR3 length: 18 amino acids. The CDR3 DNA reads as TGCGCCAGCAGCCGCGGGACTAGCGGGGGGGCGATTCGAGACGAGCAGTACTTC. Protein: CASSRGTSGGAIRDEQYF.

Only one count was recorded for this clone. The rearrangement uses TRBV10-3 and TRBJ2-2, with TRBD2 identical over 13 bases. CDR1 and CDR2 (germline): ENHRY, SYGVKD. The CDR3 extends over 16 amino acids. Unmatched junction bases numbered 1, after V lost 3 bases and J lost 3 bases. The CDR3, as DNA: TGTGCCATCAGTGACGGACTAGCGGGGGACACCGGGGAGCTGTTTTTT. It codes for CAISDGLAGDTGELFF.

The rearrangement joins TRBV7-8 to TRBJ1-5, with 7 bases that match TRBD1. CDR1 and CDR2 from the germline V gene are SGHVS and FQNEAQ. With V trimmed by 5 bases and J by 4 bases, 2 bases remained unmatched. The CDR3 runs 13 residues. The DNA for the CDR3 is TGTGCCAGCAGCGCAGGGGGGAATCAGCCCCAGCATTTT. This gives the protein CASSAGGNQPQHF.

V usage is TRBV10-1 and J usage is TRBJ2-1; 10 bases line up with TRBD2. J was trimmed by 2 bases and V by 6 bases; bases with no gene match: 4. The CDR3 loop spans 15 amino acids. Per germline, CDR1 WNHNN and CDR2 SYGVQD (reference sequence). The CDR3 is CASRLAGGPYNEQFF. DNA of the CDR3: TGCGCCAGCAGATTAGCGGGGGGACCCTACAATGAGCAGTTCTTC.

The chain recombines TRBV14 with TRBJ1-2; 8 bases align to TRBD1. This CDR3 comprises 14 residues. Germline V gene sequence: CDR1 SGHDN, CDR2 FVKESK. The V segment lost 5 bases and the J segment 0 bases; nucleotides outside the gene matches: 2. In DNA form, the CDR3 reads TGTGCCAGCAGCACAGGGGGGGCTAACTATGGCTACACCTTC. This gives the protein CASSTGGANYGYTF.

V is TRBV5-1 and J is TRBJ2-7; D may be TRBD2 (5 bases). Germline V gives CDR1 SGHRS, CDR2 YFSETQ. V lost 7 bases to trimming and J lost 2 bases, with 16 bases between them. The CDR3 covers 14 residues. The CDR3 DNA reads TGCGCCAGCGCTCCGACTACTTCCACCTACGAGCAGTACTTC. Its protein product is CASAPTTSTYEQYF. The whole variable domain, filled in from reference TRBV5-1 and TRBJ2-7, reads KAGVTQTPRYLIKTRGQQVTLSCSPISGHRSVSWYQQTPGQGLQFLFEYFSETQRNKGNFPGRFSGRQFSNSRSEMNVSTLELGDSALYLCASAPTTSTYEQYFGPGTRLTVT.

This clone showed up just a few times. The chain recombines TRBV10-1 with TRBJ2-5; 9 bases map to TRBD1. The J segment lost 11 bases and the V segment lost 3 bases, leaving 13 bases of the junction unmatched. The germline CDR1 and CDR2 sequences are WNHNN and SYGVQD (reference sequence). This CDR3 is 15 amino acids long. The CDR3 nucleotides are TGCGCCAGCAGTGAAACGGGACAGGGATCGGGTGAGCAGTACTTC. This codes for CASSETGQGSGEQYF.

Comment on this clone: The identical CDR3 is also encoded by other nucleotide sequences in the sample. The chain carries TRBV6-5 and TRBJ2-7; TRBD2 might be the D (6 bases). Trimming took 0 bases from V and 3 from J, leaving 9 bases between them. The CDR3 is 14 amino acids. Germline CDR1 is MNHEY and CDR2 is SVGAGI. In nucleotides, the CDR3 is TGTGCCAGCAGTTACTCCGGGGGAGTCTACGAGCAGTACTTC. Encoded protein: CASSYSGGVYEQYF.